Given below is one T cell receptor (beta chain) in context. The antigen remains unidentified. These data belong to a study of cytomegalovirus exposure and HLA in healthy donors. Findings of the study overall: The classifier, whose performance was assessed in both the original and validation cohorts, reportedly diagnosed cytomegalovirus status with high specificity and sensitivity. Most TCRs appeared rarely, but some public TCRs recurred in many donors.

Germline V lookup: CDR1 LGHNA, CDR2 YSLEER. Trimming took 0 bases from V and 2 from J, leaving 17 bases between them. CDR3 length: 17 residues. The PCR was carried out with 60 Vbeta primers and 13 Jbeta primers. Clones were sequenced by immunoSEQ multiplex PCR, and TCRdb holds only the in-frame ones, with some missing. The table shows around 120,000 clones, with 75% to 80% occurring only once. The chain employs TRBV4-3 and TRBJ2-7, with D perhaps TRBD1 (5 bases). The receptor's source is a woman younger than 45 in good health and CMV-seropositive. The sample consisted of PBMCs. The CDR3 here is CASSQDSAQGRAYEQYF. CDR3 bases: TGCGCCAGCAGCCAAGATTCGGCGCAGGGTCGAGCCTACGAGCAGTACTTC.